The next 31 T cell receptor beta chains were all read from a single sample in a study of T cell changes during pregnancy in multiple sclerosis. Assay: immunoSEQ multiplex PCR; the TCRdb copy retains only in-frame clones and omits some. The sample shows fewer than 80,000 clones, roughly 90% of them seen only once. This specimen was peripheral blood, taken in the first trimester of pregnancy. These receptors were obtained from a female donor in good health, enrolled as a control in a pregnancy study.

The rearrangement uses TRBV6-1 and TRBJ2-3; a possible D gene is TRBD2 (5 bases). V was cut by 8 bases and J by 7 bases, with 13 bases left in between. The CDR3 is made up of 12 amino acids. From germline, CDR1 is MNHNS and CDR2 SASEGT. CDR3 amino acids: CASLNTGNTQYF. CDR3 DNA: TGTGCCAGCCTGAACACCGGGAATACGCAGTATTTT.

The chain employs TRBV5-4 and TRBJ2-1; 9 bases fit TRBD2. The CDR3 contains 16 residues. The germline gives CDR1 SGHNT, CDR2 YYREEE (reference sequence). The V and J ends lost 2 bases and 9 bases, in that order; junction bases with no gene match: 12. This chain's CDR3 is CASSLGVVAGAGEQFF. CDR3 sequence (DNA): TGTGCCAGCAGCTTAGGGGTGGTAGCGGGGGCGGGTGAGCAGTTCTTC.

The chain combines TRBV28 with TRBJ2-1; the D is unclear. Trimming shortened V by 3 bases and J by 9 bases, and 15 bases separated the two germline ends. Germline assignment: CDR1 MDHEN and CDR2 SYDVKM. This CDR3 spans 14 amino acids. The CDR3 sequence is CASSLIQPPGEQFF. For the CDR3, the DNA is TGTGCCAGCAGTTTGATACAGCCCCCTGGTGAGCAGTTCTTC. Full variable domain (remainder filled in from reference TRBV28 and TRBJ2-1): DVKVTQSSRYLVKRTGEKVFLECVQDMDHENMFWYRQDPGLGLRLIYFSYDVKMKEKGDIPEGYSVSREKKERFSLILESASTNQTSMYLCASSLIQPPGEQFFGPGTRLTVL.

The V gene is TRBV9, the J gene TRBJ2-3, with D maybe TRBD1 (6 bases). The V end was cut by 2 bases, the J end by 1 base, with 14 bases between. The CDR3 totals 16 residues. Germline loops: CDR1 SGDLS, CDR2 YYNGEE. CDR3 nucleotide sequence: TGTGCCAGCAGCGTCCAGGGGTTGTCCCGCACAGATACGCAGTATTTT. It codes for CASSVQGLSRTDTQYF.

The gene calls are TRBV2 and TRBJ1-6, with no clear D. CDR1 and CDR2 from the germline V gene are SNHLY and FYNNEI. V was cut by 4 bases and J by 14 bases, with 9 bases left in between. This CDR3 comprises 11 residues. CDR3 coding DNA: TGTGCCAGCAGTGGGTATGGCACCCTCCACTTT. Translated, it gives CASSGYGTLHF. Complete variable domain (other parts from reference TRBV2 and TRBJ1-6): EPEVTQTPSHQVTQMGQEVILRCVPISNHLYFYWYRQILGQKVEFLVSFYNNEISEKSEIFDDQFSVERPDGSNFTLKIRSTKLEDSAMYFCASSGYGTLHFGNGTRLTVT.

This clone was counted between two and nine times. The V gene is TRBV19, the J gene TRBJ1-5, with a tentative D call TRBD1 (5 bases). This CDR3 is 14 amino acids long. Germline values: CDR1 LNHDA, CDR2 SQIVND (reference sequence). Deletions cut 2 bases from V and 5 bases from J, with 10 bases between. Here the CDR3 DNA reads TGTGCCAGTAGTATAAGTACAGGCCATCAGCCCCAGCATTTT. It yields the protein CASSISTGHQPQHF.

This chain joins TRBV5-6 and TRBJ1-1; D is perhaps TRBD1 (5 bases). Germline values: CDR1 SGHDT, CDR2 YYEEEE. V was cut by 1 base and J by 1 base, with 8 bases left in between. This CDR3 spans 14 amino acids. This CDR3 reads CASSLFQGNTEAFF. CDR3 bases: TGTGCCAGCAGCTTGTTTCAGGGGAACACTGAAGCTTTCTTT.

The chain combines TRBV7-9 with TRBJ2-2; possibly TRBD1 for D (6 bases). V lost 5 bases and J 6 bases, leaving 13 bases between the germline ends. Per germline, CDR1 SEHNR and CDR2 FQNEAQ (reference sequence). The CDR3 consists of 14 residues. This chain's CDR3 is CASSQQGMAGELFF. The DNA for the CDR3 is TGTGCCAGCAGCCAGCAGGGGATGGCCGGGGAGCTGTTTTTT.

The rearrangement joins TRBV7-8 to TRBJ1-5; 7 nucleotides align to TRBD1. V shed 1 base, J shed 0 bases, and the junction held 3 bases outside the gene matches. Germline loops: CDR1 SGHVS, CDR2 FQNEAQ. The CDR3 covers 16 residues. CDR3 in DNA: TGTGCCAGCAGCTTAGTGACAGGGTCTAGCAATCAGCCCCAGCATTTT. Translated: CASSLVTGSSNQPQHF.

The rearrangement uses TRBV7-9 and TRBJ2-1, with 9 bases fitting TRBD2. V shed 3 bases and J 5 bases; nucleotides not matched to a gene: 5. Looked up from germline, CDR1 is SEHNR and CDR2 is FQNEAQ (reference sequence). The CDR3 contains 15 residues. The CDR3 loop is CASSLRLAVNNEQFF. The CDR3 DNA follows: TGTGCCAGCAGCTTGAGACTAGCGGTTAACAATGAGCAGTTCTTC.

The genes are TRBV5-6 and TRBJ2-7, with TRBD1 matching 8 bases. The CDR3 covers 14 residues. Germline assignment: CDR1 SGHDT and CDR2 YYEEEE. J gave up 6 bases and V 4 bases, and 9 bases lay outside the gene matches. CDR3 nucleotide sequence: TGTGCCAGCAGCCCCCGGCAGGGGGCGGGCGAGCAGTACTTC. Translated: CASSPRQGAGEQYF.

The chain links TRBV29-1 to TRBJ2-1; D is ambiguous. V dropped 3 bases and J dropped 7 bases, with 10 bases sitting between them. The CDR3 is made up of 12 amino acids. The germline V gene encodes CDR1 SQVTM and CDR2 ANQGSEA. The DNA for the CDR3 is TGCAGCGTTGATCGGGTGTTAAATGAGCAGTTCTTC. Translating it yields CSVDRVLNEQFF.

The chain links TRBV18 to TRBJ1-2; weak D call: TRBD1 (6 bases). The CDR3 totals 15 residues. V was trimmed by 1 base and J by 5 bases, leaving 14 bases between them. Germline-derived CDR1 and CDR2 are KGHSH and LQKENI. The CDR3 sequence: CASSPRSSGDYGYTF. DNA of the CDR3: TGTGCCAGCTCACCACGGTCCTCAGGGGATTATGGCTACACCTTC.

This rearrangement joins TRBV5-1 to TRBJ2-5; possibly TRBD2 for D (6 bases). V lost 0 bases, J lost 4 bases, and 10 bases lay in between. This CDR3 contains 14 residues. Germline CDR1 is SGHRS and CDR2 is YFSETQ. The CDR3 nucleotides are TGCGCCAGCAGCTTGGGCCTAGCGTTAGAGACCCAGTACTTC. Residues: CASSLGLALETQYF.

The chain joins TRBV5-6 to TRBJ1-2; tentative D call: TRBD1 (6 bases). The CDR3 spans 15 residues. Germline-derived CDR1 and CDR2 are SGHDT and YYEEEE. The germline V and J ends were trimmed by 1 base and 4 bases, with 14 bases remaining between them. CDR3 region: CASSLSSAGVYGYTF. The CDR3 DNA reads TGTGCCAGCAGCTTGAGTTCGGCAGGGGTCTATGGCTACACCTTC.

The genes are TRBV14 and TRBJ2-5; D might be TRBD2 (5 bases). Germline-derived CDR1 and CDR2 are SGHDN and FVKESK. The length of the CDR3 is 14 residues. V lost 1 base and J lost 9, with 15 bases in between. The CDR3 protein is CASSQAPQVGAQYF. In DNA form, the CDR3 reads TGTGCCAGCAGCCAAGCCCCCCAGGTCGGGGCCCAGTACTTC. Using reference TRBV14 and TRBJ2-5 for the parts outside the CDR3, the full variable domain is EAGVTQFPSHSVIEKGQTVTLRCDPISGHDNLYWYRRVMGKEIKFLLHFVKESKQDESGMPNNRFLAERTGGTYSTLKVQPAELEDSGVYFCASSQAPQVGAQYFGPGTRLLVL.

V and J are TRBV11-3 and TRBJ2-7, with D possibly matching TRBD1 (6 bases). CDR1 is SGHNT and CDR2 is YENEEA in the germline V gene. The CDR3 contains 15 residues. V was shortened by 3 bases and J by 3 bases, with 15 bases between the two germline ends. The CDR3 is CASSFRSTGGYEQYF. Here the CDR3 DNA reads TGTGCCAGCAGCTTCCGATCGACAGGCGGCTACGAGCAGTACTTC.

The CDR3 here is CASSALRGVRTEAFF. CDR3 in DNA: TGTGCCAGCAGTGCCCTCAGGGGAGTACGGACTGAAGCTTTCTTT. The chain combines TRBV6-5 with TRBJ1-1, with D perhaps matching TRBD1 (6 bases). CDR1 and CDR2 from the germline V gene are MNHEY and SVGAGI. This CDR3 is 15 amino acids long. Trimming took 5 bases from V and 5 from J, leaving 18 bases between them.

In its sample, this clone was seen once. J is TRBJ2-5 and V is TRBV5-5, with 11 positions matching TRBD2. With V trimmed by 4 bases and J by 2 bases, 7 bases remained unmatched. The CDR3 covers 16 residues. Germline assignment: CDR1 SGHKS and CDR2 YYEKEE (reference sequence). The CDR3 DNA follows: TGTGCCAGCAGCGTGTGGCTAGCGGGGGGTCAAGAGACCCAGTACTTC. This gives the protein CASSVWLAGGQETQYF.

The V and J genes are TRBV2 and TRBJ1-1, with 10 bases that match TRBD1. Losses at the gene ends were 6 bases for V and 1 base for J; bases not matched to a gene: 5. Looked up from germline, CDR1 is SNHLY and CDR2 is FYNNEI. The CDR3 contains 15 residues. CDR3 amino acids: CASRRQGAPNTEAFF. DNA of the CDR3: TGTGCCAGCAGGCGACAGGGGGCGCCGAACACTGAAGCTTTCTTT.

The DNA of the CDR3 is TGTGCCAGCAGCGTCGACGAGCGTAGAAAAGCTTTCTTT. Amino acids: CASSVDERRKAFF. The J gene is TRBJ1-1, the V gene TRBV7-9; D is unclear. CDR1 and CDR2 (germline): SEHNR, FQNEAQ (reference sequence). The length of the CDR3 is 13 residues. The V end lost 5 bases, the J end lost 9 bases, and 16 bases lay between the germline ends.

The chain couples TRBV5-1 to TRBJ2-5; TRBD2 agrees at 10 bases. The trim removed 4 bases at V and 4 bases at J, leaving 13 bases unmatched. The CDR3 extends over 17 amino acids. CDR1 and CDR2 from the germline V gene are SGHRS and YFSETQ. Here the CDR3 reads CASSPRSSGGAPETQYF. CDR3 bases: TGCGCCAGCAGCCCCAGGTCCAGCGGGGGGGCCCCAGAGACCCAGTACTTC. Supplemented by reference TRBV5-1 and TRBJ2-5, the full variable domain reads KAGVTQTPRYLIKTRGQQVTLSCSPISGHRSVSWYQQTPGQGLQFLFEYFSETQRNKGNFPGRFSGRQFSNSRSEMNVSTLELGDSALYLCASSPRSSGGAPETQYFGPGTRLLVL.

The chain employs TRBV4-3 and TRBJ2-1, with D unresolved. Trimming took off 1 base at V and 9 bases at J, with 13 bases between the two ends. The CDR3 runs 14 residues. Germline CDR1 is LGHNA and CDR2 is YSLEER. The CDR3, as DNA: TGCGCCAGCAGCCAAGTCCCCACTACGGGTGAGCAGTTCTTC. Protein sequence: CASSQVPTTGEQFF.

CDR3 sequence: CASISQGVGSYEQYF. The CDR3 DNA reads as TGTGCCAGCATTTCACAGGGGGTTGGTAGCTACGAGCAGTACTTC. This chain links TRBV7-2 with TRBJ2-7; 8 bases align to TRBD1. Germline lookup yields CDR1 SGHTA and CDR2 FQGNSA. The CDR3 totals 15 residues. With 7 bases clipped from V and 3 bases from J, the junction kept 11 bases outside the gene matches.

A note on this clone: One end of the junction does not line up with germline, which may come from a read error. The CDR3 nucleotides read TGTGCTAGCAGCTTGACTGGTAGCTCCTACAATGAGCAGTTCTTC. Protein product: CASSLTGSSYNEQFF. The genes are TRBV7-7 and TRBJ2-1, with D unresolved. The germline V gene has CDR1 SSHAT and CDR2 FNYEAQ (reference sequence). CDR3 length: 15 residues.

The chain combines TRBV10-3 with TRBJ2-5, with 8 bases identical to TRBD2. Germline V gene sequence: CDR1 ENHRY, CDR2 SYGVKD. V was clipped by 2 bases and J by 5 bases; unmatched bases: 7. CDR3 size: 15 residues. This chain's CDR3 is CAISETGGLRETQYF. CDR3 in DNA: TGTGCCATCAGTGAGACGGGGGGGCTAAGGGAGACCCAGTACTTC.

As regards this clone: At one end the junction does not follow the germline gene, possibly because of a read error. The chain employs TRBV7-2 and TRBJ2-5; 9 bases agree with TRBD2. Germline CDR1 and CDR2: SGHTA and FQGNSA. CDR3 size: 14 residues. CDR3 region: CASSVAGAQETQYF. The CDR3 region has the DNA TGTGCCAGCAGCGTAGCGGGGGCTCAAGAGACCCAGTACTTC.

The chain is built from TRBV10-3 and TRBJ1-2, with D possibly matching TRBD1 (6 bases). V was pared by 6 bases and J by 1 base, with 9 bases between. Germline CDR1 reads ENHRY; CDR2 reads SYGVKD. The CDR3 spans 13 residues. CDR3 sequence (DNA): TGTGCCATCAGCTTACAGGGTAACTATGGCTACACCTTC. This translates into CAISLQGNYGYTF.

The chain uses TRBV7-9 and TRBJ2-1, with 10 bases fitting TRBD2. J was trimmed by 6 bases and V by 5 bases; bases with no gene match: 7. Looked up from germline, CDR1 is SEHNR and CDR2 is FQNEAQ (reference sequence). The length of the CDR3 is 15 residues. The CDR3 sequence is CASSLLIAGGNEQFF. CDR3 DNA sequence: TGTGCCAGCAGCCTTCTTATAGCGGGAGGCAATGAGCAGTTCTTC.

The rearrangement uses TRBV5-6 and TRBJ1-6; D is possibly TRBD1 (5 bases). Per germline, CDR1 SGHDT and CDR2 YYEEEE. The CDR3 has 17 amino acids. Trimming removed 4 bases at V and 0 bases at J, with 14 bases between. The CDR3 loop reads CASSQGGSGSYNSPLHF. The CDR3 DNA reads as TGTGCCAGCAGCCAGGGTGGGTCGGGCTCCTATAATTCACCCCTCCACTTT.

In its sample, this clone was seen once. The V call is TRBV4-3, the J call TRBJ2-5, with 7 bases matching TRBD2. The CDR3 is made up of 16 amino acids. Germline-derived CDR1 and CDR2 are LGHNA and YSLEER. V lost 4 bases, J lost 5 bases, and 13 bases stayed unmatched. In DNA form, the CDR3 reads TGCGCCAGCAGCCCGTTCAACGGGAGGCAGAAGGAGACCCAGTACTTC. Protein: CASSPFNGRQKETQYF.